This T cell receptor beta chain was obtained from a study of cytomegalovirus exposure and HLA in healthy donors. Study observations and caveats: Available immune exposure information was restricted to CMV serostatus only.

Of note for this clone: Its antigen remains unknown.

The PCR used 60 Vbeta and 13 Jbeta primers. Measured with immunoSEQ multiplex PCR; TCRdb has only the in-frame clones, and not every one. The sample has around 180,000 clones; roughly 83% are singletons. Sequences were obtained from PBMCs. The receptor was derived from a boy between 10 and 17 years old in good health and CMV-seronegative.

CDR3 amino acids: CASSPYSNEQFF. The CDR3 DNA sequence: TGCGCCAGCAGCCCCTATAGTAATGAGCAGTTCTTC. The V gene is TRBV4-1, the J gene TRBJ2-1; D call uncertain. CDR1 is MGHRA, CDR2 YSYEKL, per germline. There are 12 residues in the CDR3. With 4 bases removed from V and 7 bases from J, the gap between germline ends came to 8 bases.